These 27 T cell receptor beta chains were sequenced from one sample in a study of T cell repertoires in aging, cancer and after chemotherapy. TCR beta rearrangements were amplified from peripheral blood genomic DNA. A mixed TRB-A/B primer pool amplified rearranged TRB by multiplex touch-down PCR. Using its own MiXCR run on the multiplex PCR reads, TCRdb lists one record per CDR3 protein. The table has about 10,000 distinct CDR3 sequences, around 35% seen once. Sequencing used blood. These receptors were obtained from a human donor in good health.

The J gene is TRBJ2-5, the V gene TRBV5-1; tentative D call: TRBD1 (5 bases). CDR3 length: 13 residues. The V gene lost 1 base and the J gene lost 5 bases, with 9 bases spanning the gap. Per germline, CDR1 SGHRS and CDR2 YFSETQ. The CDR3 DNA reads as TGCGCCAGCAGCTTGCAGGGTGCGGAGACCCAGTACTTC. Translating it yields CASSLQGAETQYF. Complete variable domain (other parts from reference TRBV5-1 and TRBJ2-5): KAGVTQTPRYLIKTRGQQVTLSCSPISGHRSVSWYQQTPGQGLQFLFEYFSETQRNKGNFPGRFSGRQFSNSRSEMNVSTLELGDSALYLCASSLQGAETQYFGPGTRLLVL.

On this clonotype itself: This may arise from a read error, as a much more abundant clone is one base away. The chain uses TRBV29-1 and TRBJ2-1; 9 bases align to TRBD2. V gave up 0 bases and J gave up 4 bases; unmatched junction bases: 4. Germline values: CDR1 SQVTM, CDR2 ANQGSEA. The CDR3 contains 15 residues. As DNA, the CDR3 is TGCAGCGTTGAAGATCATAGCGGGAGATACAATGAGCAGTTCTTC. Protein: CSVEDHSGRYNEQFF.

The rearrangement joins TRBV5-5 to TRBJ1-2; 10 bases align to TRBD1. The CDR3 runs 16 residues. Looked up from germline, CDR1 is SGHKS and CDR2 is YYEKEE (reference sequence). V was pared by 0 bases and J by 0 bases, with 2 bases of the junction left unmatched. CDR3 sequence (DNA): TGTGCCAGCAGCTTGGGGGGACAGGGGACTAACTATGGCTACACCTTC. It specifies CASSLGGQGTNYGYTF.

The chain is built from TRBV27 and TRBJ2-5; 7 bases map to TRBD2. J gave up 4 bases and V 6 bases, and 5 bases lay outside the gene matches. The CDR3 loop spans 13 amino acids. The germline gives CDR1 MNHEY, CDR2 SMNVEV (reference sequence). The CDR3 DNA sequence: TGTGCCAGCAGCCGGGAGGATGGAGAGACCCAGTACTTC. This encodes CASSREDGETQYF.

This clonotype has just a few counts. The chain employs TRBV13 and TRBJ2-3, with D possibly called TRBD1 or TRBD2 (5 bases each). The germline CDR1 and CDR2 sequences are PRHDT and FYEKMQ (reference sequence). This CDR3 is built from 15 residues. V shed 4 bases and J shed 8 bases, with 19 bases lying between them. CDR3 in amino acids: CASSSTSGPAGTQYF. The DNA of the CDR3 is TGTGCCAGCAGCTCCACCTCGGGACCAGCTGGTACGCAGTATTTT.

The V gene is TRBV5-4, the J gene TRBJ2-1; either TRBD1 or TRBD2 may fit D (5 bases each). Germline CDR1 reads SGHNT; CDR2 reads YYREEE (reference sequence). CDR3 size: 16 residues. Between the trimmed V and J ends, which lost 2 bases and 0 bases, there was a span of 12 bases. The CDR3 sequence is CASSFGGGSSYNEQFF. Here the CDR3 DNA reads TGTGCCAGCAGCTTTGGGGGTGGGAGCTCCTACAATGAGCAGTTCTTC.

This clonotype was detected only a few times. This chain uses TRBV27 with TRBJ2-6; 7 bases are shared with TRBD1. V was pared by 5 bases and J by 3 bases, with 7 bases of the junction left unmatched. The CDR3 extends over 16 amino acids. CDR1 and CDR2 (germline): MNHEY, SMNVEV (reference sequence). The CDR3 loop is CASSPPTGDGANVLTF. In nucleotides, the CDR3 is TGTGCCAGCAGTCCTCCCACAGGGGATGGGGCCAACGTCCTGACTTTC.

The chain carries TRBV5-1 and TRBJ2-2; no definite D call. Trimming cost V 3 bases and J 2 bases, with 2 bases left between them. Looked up from germline, CDR1 is SGHRS and CDR2 is YFSETQ. CDR3 length equals 12 residues. In DNA form, the CDR3 reads TGCGCCAGCAGCTCTAACACCGGGGAGCTGTTTTTT. Translation gives CASSSNTGELFF.

The chain uses TRBV7-2 and TRBJ1-6; 7 bases line up with TRBD1. The CDR3 has 13 residues. The germline CDR1 and CDR2 sequences are SGHTA and FQGNSA. V gave up 5 bases and J gave up 6 bases; unmatched junction bases: 1. The CDR3 region has the DNA TGTGCCAGCAGCGACAGGGTTAATTCACCCCTCCACTTT. Amino acid sequence: CASSDRVNSPLHF.

Judged by abundance, this clonotype is medium-sized. The chain joins TRBV29-1 to TRBJ2-3; no firm D call. The CDR3 totals 14 residues. V lost 3 bases and J lost 0, with 10 bases in between. CDR1 is SQVTM and CDR2 is ANQGSEA in the germline V gene. The DNA for the CDR3 is TGCAGCGTTGATGGTCAGCTTAGCACAGATACGCAGTATTTT. It specifies CSVDGQLSTDTQYF.

This clonotype is medium-sized in the sample. The chain employs TRBV11-1 and TRBJ2-3; 7 bases fit TRBD2. The CDR3 length is 16 residues. The V segment lost 4 bases and the J segment 7 bases; nucleotides outside the gene matches: 14. The V gene's germline CDR1 is SGHAT and CDR2 FQDESV (reference sequence). The CDR3 DNA sequence: TGTGCCAGCAGCTACAGGACTAGGCCTTACACCAATACGCAGTATTTT. This gives the protein CASSYRTRPYTNTQYF.

The V and J genes are TRBV18 and TRBJ2-1; TRBD1 might be the D (6 bases). Between the trimmed V and J ends, which lost 0 bases and 5 bases, there was a span of 11 bases. The CDR3 extends over 15 amino acids. CDR1 and CDR2 (germline): KGHSH, LQKENI. The CDR3 loop is CASSPPGTPNNEQFF. In nucleotides, the CDR3 is TGTGCCAGCTCACCACCTGGGACACCGAACAATGAGCAGTTCTTC.

There are a few counts of this clonotype. Here the CDR3 DNA reads TGTGCCAGCAGTTACTCGAGTTCGAATCAGCCCCAGCATTTT. Translating gives CASSYSSSNQPQHF. V is TRBV6-6 and J is TRBJ1-5; D remains ambiguous. This CDR3 is 14 amino acids long. V was cut by 0 bases and J by 4 bases, with 7 bases left in between. The germline V gene encodes CDR1 MNHNY and CDR2 SVGAGI (reference sequence).

This clonotype was counted a few times. The chain couples TRBV19 to TRBJ1-2; D gene unclear. Per germline, CDR1 LNHDA and CDR2 SQIVND (reference sequence). V shed 6 bases and J shed 1 base, with 9 bases lying between them. CDR3 size: 13 residues. The CDR3 DNA reads TGTGCCAGTAGCCAGACATTTAACTATGGCTACACCTTC. This codes for CASSQTFNYGYTF.

V usage is TRBV24-1 and J usage is TRBJ2-3, with D tentatively TRBD1 (6 bases). The CDR3 is 17 amino acids. The V gene lost 3 bases and the J gene lost 0 bases, with 15 bases spanning the gap. Germline V gives CDR1 KGHDR, CDR2 SFDVKD. The CDR3 protein is CATSDPRAGESTDTQYF. The DNA for the CDR3 is TGTGCCACCAGTGATCCCCGGGCAGGGGAAAGCACAGATACGCAGTATTTT.

This clonotype was observed a few times. The chain has TRBV19 and TRBJ1-3, with TRBD1 matching 8 bases. Germline CDR1 and CDR2: LNHDA and SQIVND (reference sequence). The V segment lost 7 bases and the J segment 2 bases; nucleotides outside the gene matches: 13. The CDR3 consists of 17 residues. The CDR3 region is CASTPAPQGVTGNTIYF. CDR3 coding DNA: TGTGCCAGTACGCCCGCCCCACAGGGGGTCACTGGAAACACCATATATTTT.

The V call is TRBV10-3, the J call TRBJ2-1; possibly TRBD2 for D (5 bases). Trimming pared 2 bases from V and 0 bases from J, leaving 8 bases between. CDR1 is ENHRY and CDR2 is SYGVKD in the germline V gene. There are 15 residues in the CDR3. CDR3 DNA: TGTGCCATCAGTGAGGAGGGAAGCTCCTACAATGAGCAGTTCTTC. Protein product: CAISEEGSSYNEQFF.

The genes are TRBV19 and TRBJ2-3; 12 nucleotides agree with TRBD2. Germline V gene lookup returns CDR1 LNHDA and CDR2 SQIVND (reference sequence). The CDR3 has 18 residues. With 3 bases clipped from V and 3 bases from J, the junction kept 10 bases outside the gene matches. CDR3 protein: CASSIQGLAGLGTDTQYF. In nucleotides, the CDR3 is TGTGCCAGTAGTATCCAAGGACTAGCGGGGTTGGGGACAGATACGCAGTATTTT. The whole variable domain, filled in from reference TRBV19 and TRBJ2-3, reads DGGITQSPKYLFRKEGQNVTLSCEQNLNHDAMYWYRQDPGQGLRLIYYSQIVNDFQKGDIAEGYSVSREKKESFPLTVTSAQKNPTAFYLCASSIQGLAGLGTDTQYFGPGTRLTVL.

This clonotype was found a few times. J is TRBJ2-7 and V is TRBV5-5, with 7 bases fitting TRBD1. V gave up 2 bases and J gave up 7 bases; unmatched junction bases: 6. CDR1 SGHKS and CDR2 YYEKEE come from the germline V gene (reference sequence). This CDR3 contains 13 residues. CDR3 DNA: TGTGCCAGCAGCTTAGGACAGGTTCAGGAGCAGTACTTC. The encoded protein is CASSLGQVQEQYF.

The V call is TRBV5-5, the J call TRBJ2-7; 7 positions agree with TRBD1. CDR3 size: 15 residues. V was pared by 4 bases and J by 0 bases, with 7 bases of the junction left unmatched. Germline-derived CDR1 and CDR2 are SGHKS and YYEKEE (reference sequence). CDR3 region: CASSPGQVSSYEQYF. The CDR3, as DNA: TGTGCCAGCAGCCCAGGACAGGTGAGCTCCTACGAGCAGTACTTC. Drawing the rest from reference TRBV5-5 and TRBJ2-7, the complete variable domain is DAGVTQSPTHLIKTRGQQVTLRCSPISGHKSVSWYQQVLGQGPQFIFQYYEKEERGRGNFPDRFSARQFPNYSSELNVNALLLGDSALYLCASSPGQVSSYEQYFGPGTRLTVT.

By share, this clonotype counts as medium-sized (0.01 to 0.1%). The chain joins TRBV19 to TRBJ2-2; 7 nucleotides line up with TRBD2. CDR1 and CDR2 from the germline V gene are LNHDA and SQIVND (reference sequence). This CDR3 is built from 13 residues. The V segment lost 5 bases and the J segment 8 bases; nucleotides outside the gene matches: 5. This chain's CDR3 is CASSPGLGGELFF. DNA for the CDR3: TGTGCCAGTAGTCCCGGACTAGGGGGGGAGCTGTTTTTT.

The chain links TRBV19 to TRBJ2-7, with 10 positions matching TRBD1. The CDR3 spans 13 residues. V lost 3 bases and J lost 7; bases outside the gene matches: 3. Germline values: CDR1 LNHDA, CDR2 SQIVND (reference sequence). The CDR3 coding sequence is TGTGCCAGTAGTATTGACAGGGGGCAGGAGCAGTACTTC. Translating it yields CASSIDRGQEQYF.

The J gene is TRBJ2-1, the V gene TRBV6-2 or TRBV6-3, with 11 bases that match TRBD2. Unmatched junction bases numbered 11, after V lost 5 bases and J lost 5 bases. Per the germline V gene, CDR1 is MNHEY and CDR2 is SVGEGT. The CDR3 extends over 17 amino acids. CDR3 bases: TGTGCCAGCAGTCCCCCGAGACTAGCGGGGAACAACAATGAGCAGTTCTTC. It codes for CASSPPRLAGNNNEQFF.

The chain employs TRBV5-4 and TRBJ2-5; TRBD2 might be the D (8 bases). The CDR3 contains 17 residues. Germline V gives CDR1 SGHNT, CDR2 YYREEE (reference sequence). The V end lost 3 bases, the J end lost 2 bases, and 20 bases lay between the germline ends. CDR3 DNA: TGTGCCAGCAGCTCCTCGAGGGGGCGGGAGGATCAAGAGACCCAGTACTTC. Protein product: CASSSSRGREDQETQYF.

The sample holds a few counts of this clonotype. This chain joins TRBV15 and TRBJ2-1; 11 bases agree with TRBD1. Germline V gene sequence: CDR1 LNHNV, CDR2 YYDKDF (reference sequence). V lost 5 bases to trimming and J lost 4 bases; unmatched junction nucleotides: 1. The CDR3 runs to 14 residues. Here the CDR3 DNA reads TGTGCCACCAGCGGGACAGGGGGATACAATGAGCAGTTCTTC. This sequence encodes CATSGTGGYNEQFF.

This clonotype is categorized as medium-sized. J is TRBJ2-7 and V is TRBV29-1; D gene unclear. CDR1 and CDR2 (germline): SQVTM, ANQGSEA. Trimming left V 2 bases short and J 2 bases short, with 10 bases between. There are 13 residues in the CDR3. This chain's CDR3 is CSVETHRTYEQYF. CDR3 nucleotides: TGCAGCGTTGAAACGCACCGAACCTACGAGCAGTACTTC.

This clonotype has just a few counts. The V call is TRBV27, the J call TRBJ2-1; D gene ambiguous. The ends were cut back, 0 bases at V and 0 bases at J, with 12 bases in the middle. Germline V CDR1 and CDR2: MNHEY, SMNVEV (reference sequence). This CDR3 spans 17 amino acids. The DNA for the CDR3 is TGTGCCAGCAGTTTATCGGCCGGAACTTTCTCCTACAATGAGCAGTTCTTC. Translation gives CASSLSAGTFSYNEQFF.